Listed here is a single T cell receptor (beta chain). The germline V gene has CDR1 SQVTM and CDR2 ANQGSEA. Trimming removed 2 bases from V and 6 bases from J, with 16 bases in between. The CDR3 loop spans 14 amino acids. Using immunoSEQ multiplex PCR, the repertoire was profiled, and TCRdb retains in-frame clones only, with some absent. The sample contains about 50,000 clones, about four fifths of which appear only once. The source of the sample is a study of blood T cell repertoires in COVID-19. On the study more broadly: Material from acute and convalescent COVID-19 was sourced from the United States, Italy and Spain.

The sequenced material came from peripheral blood. This clonotype originated in a woman of 80 years or more with COVID-19, enrolled during active disease. V usage is TRBV29-1 and J usage is TRBJ1-2; TRBD1 might be the D (5 bases). The CDR3: CSVETAARTHGYTF. The CDR3 DNA reads TGCAGCGTTGAAACGGCCGCCCGGACACATGGCTACACCTTC.